This TCR beta chain was found in a study of regulatory T cells in long-lasting Graves disease. Specified time point: newly diagnosed GD, antithyroid drugs for less than 3 months. The authors made the TCR library using RNA they extracted from PBMCs. The CDR3 runs 15 residues. Germline CDR1 and CDR2: SGDLS and YYNGEE. Trimming took 4 bases from V and 3 from J; bases not matched to a gene: 8. This clonotype was found many times. With iRepertoire HTBI primers and Arm-PCR of CDR3 regions, TCR beta libraries were built. TCRdb redid the calling of the multiplex PCR reads with MiXCR, one entry per CDR3 protein. The repertoire holds around 250,000 distinct CDR3 sequences, with approximately 18% as singletons. These data also featured in a second study, about T cells in Graves' hyperthyroidism and ophthalmopathy.

The sample was peripheral blood mononuclear cells (PBMCs), taken at new diagnosis, from a patient treated with antithyroid drugs. This chain uses TRBV9 with TRBJ1-2; TRBD1 aligns across 8 bases. This TCR derives from a woman in her thirties with Graves disease. The CDR3 reads CASSLRTGRDYGYTF. CDR3 coding DNA: TGTGCCAGCAGCCTACGGACAGGGAGGGACTATGGCTACACCTTC.